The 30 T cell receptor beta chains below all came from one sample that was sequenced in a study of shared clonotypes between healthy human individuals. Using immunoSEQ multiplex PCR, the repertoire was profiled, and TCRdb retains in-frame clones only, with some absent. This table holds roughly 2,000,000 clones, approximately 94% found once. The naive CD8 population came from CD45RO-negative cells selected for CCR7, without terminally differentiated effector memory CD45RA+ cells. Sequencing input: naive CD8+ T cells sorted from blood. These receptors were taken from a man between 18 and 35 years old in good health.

The CDR3 sequence: CATSRDRLGGTEAFF. DNA for the CDR3: TGTGCCACCAGCAGAGATCGGCTGGGCGGCACTGAAGCTTTCTTT. The chain has TRBV15 and TRBJ1-1, with D unclear. With 0 bases removed from V and 4 bases from J, the gap between germline ends came to 12 bases. Germline values: CDR1 LNHNV, CDR2 YYDKDF (reference sequence). CDR3 size: 15 residues. The variable domain in full, with the rest retrieved from reference TRBV15 and TRBJ1-1, is DAMVIQNPRYQVTQFGKPVTLSCSQTLNHNVMYWYQQKSSQAPKLLFHYYDKDFNNEADTPDNFQSRRPNTSFCFLDIRSPGLGDTAMYLCATSRDRLGGTEAFFGQGTRLTVV.

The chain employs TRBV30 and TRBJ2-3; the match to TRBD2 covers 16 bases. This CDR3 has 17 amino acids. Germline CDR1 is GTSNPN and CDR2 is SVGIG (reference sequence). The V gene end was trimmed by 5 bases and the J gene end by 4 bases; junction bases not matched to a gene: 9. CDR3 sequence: CAWFTGTSGRASDTQYF. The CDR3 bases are TGTGCCTGGTTTACCGGGACTAGCGGGAGGGCTTCAGATACGCAGTATTTT.

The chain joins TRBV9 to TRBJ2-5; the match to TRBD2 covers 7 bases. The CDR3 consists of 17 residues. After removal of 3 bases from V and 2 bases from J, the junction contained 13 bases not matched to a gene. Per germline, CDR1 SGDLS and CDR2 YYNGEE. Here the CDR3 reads CASSDPPLAETQETQYF. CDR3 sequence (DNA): TGTGCCAGCAGCGACCCTCCGCTAGCGGAGACTCAAGAGACCCAGTACTTC.

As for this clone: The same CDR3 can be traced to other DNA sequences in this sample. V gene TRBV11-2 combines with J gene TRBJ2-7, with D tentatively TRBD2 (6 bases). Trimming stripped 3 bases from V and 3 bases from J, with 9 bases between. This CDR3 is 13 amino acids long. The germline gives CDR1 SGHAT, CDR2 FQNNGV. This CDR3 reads CASSLGTHYEQYF. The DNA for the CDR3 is TGTGCCAGCAGCTTGGGGACTCACTACGAGCAGTACTTC.

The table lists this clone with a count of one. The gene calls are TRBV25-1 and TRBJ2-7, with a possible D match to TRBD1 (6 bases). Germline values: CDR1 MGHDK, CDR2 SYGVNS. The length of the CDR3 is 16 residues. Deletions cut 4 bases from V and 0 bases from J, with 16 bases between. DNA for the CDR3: TGTGCCAGCAGTGCCCCAAACAGGGACCTCTCCTACGAGCAGTACTTC. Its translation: CASSAPNRDLSYEQYF.

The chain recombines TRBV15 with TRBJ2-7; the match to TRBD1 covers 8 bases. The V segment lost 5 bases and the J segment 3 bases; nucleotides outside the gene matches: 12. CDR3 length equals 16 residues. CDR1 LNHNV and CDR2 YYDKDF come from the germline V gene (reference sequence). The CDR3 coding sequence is TGTGCCACCAGCCACCCAGGGGGCCAACAATTCTACGAGCAGTACTTC. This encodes CATSHPGGQQFYEQYF.

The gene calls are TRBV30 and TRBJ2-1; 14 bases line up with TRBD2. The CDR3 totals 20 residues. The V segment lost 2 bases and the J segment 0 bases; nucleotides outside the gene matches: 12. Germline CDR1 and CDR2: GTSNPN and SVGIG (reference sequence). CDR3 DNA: TGTGCCTGGAGTTGGACTAGCGGGGGGACACGCGAAATCTCCTACAATGAGCAGTTCTTC. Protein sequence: CAWSWTSGGTREISYNEQFF. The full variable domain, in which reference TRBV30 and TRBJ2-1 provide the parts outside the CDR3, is SQTIHQWPATLVQPVGSPLSLECTVEGTSNPNLYWYRQAAGRGLQLLFYSVGIGQISSEVPQNLSASRPQDRQFILSSKKLLLSDSGFYLCAWSWTSGGTREISYNEQFFGPGTRLTVL.

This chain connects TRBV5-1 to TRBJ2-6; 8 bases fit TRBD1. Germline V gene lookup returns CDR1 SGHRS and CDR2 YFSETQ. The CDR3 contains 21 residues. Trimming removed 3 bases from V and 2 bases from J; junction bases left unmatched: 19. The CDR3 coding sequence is TGCGCCAGCAGCTCACTACCGGGACAGGCTGATACACGTGCTGGGGCCAACGTCCTGACTTTC. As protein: CASSSLPGQADTRAGANVLTF.

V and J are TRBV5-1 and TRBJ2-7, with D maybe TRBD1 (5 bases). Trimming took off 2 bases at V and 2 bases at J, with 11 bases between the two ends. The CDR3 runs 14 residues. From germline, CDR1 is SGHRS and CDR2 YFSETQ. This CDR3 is CASSFPTATYEQYF. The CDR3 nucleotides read TGCGCCAGCAGCTTCCCGACAGCCACCTACGAGCAGTACTTC.

The CDR3 DNA reads TGCGCCAGCAGCTTGCGGGAAGGCTCCTACAATGAGCAGTTCTTC. This encodes CASSLREGSYNEQFF. The chain is built from TRBV5-1 and TRBJ2-1, with D possibly matching TRBD2 (5 bases). This CDR3 contains 15 residues. Looked up from germline, CDR1 is SGHRS and CDR2 is YFSETQ. V lost 1 base, J lost 0 bases, and 8 bases lay in between. The whole variable domain, remainder taken from reference TRBV5-1 and TRBJ2-1, is KAGVTQTPRYLIKTRGQQVTLSCSPISGHRSVSWYQQTPGQGLQFLFEYFSETQRNKGNFPGRFSGRQFSNSRSEMNVSTLELGDSALYLCASSLREGSYNEQFFGPGTRLTVL.

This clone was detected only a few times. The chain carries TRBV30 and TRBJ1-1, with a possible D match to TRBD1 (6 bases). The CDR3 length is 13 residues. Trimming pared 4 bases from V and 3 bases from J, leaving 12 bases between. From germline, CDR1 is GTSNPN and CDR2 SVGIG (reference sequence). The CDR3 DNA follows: TGTGCCTGGATCCAGGGGTTGGACACTGAAGCTTTCTTT. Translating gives CAWIQGLDTEAFF.

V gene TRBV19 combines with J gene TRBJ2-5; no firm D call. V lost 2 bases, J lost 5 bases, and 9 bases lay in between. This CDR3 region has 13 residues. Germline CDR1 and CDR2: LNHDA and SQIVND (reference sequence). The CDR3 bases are TGTGCCAGTAGTATAACACCGTGGGAGACCCAGTACTTC. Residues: CASSITPWETQYF.

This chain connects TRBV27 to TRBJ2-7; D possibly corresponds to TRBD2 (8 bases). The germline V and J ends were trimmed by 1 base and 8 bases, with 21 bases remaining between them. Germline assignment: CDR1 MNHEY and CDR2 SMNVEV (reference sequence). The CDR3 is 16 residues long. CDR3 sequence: CASSLFSGTEFLKQYF. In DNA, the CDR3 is TGTGCCAGCAGTTTATTTAGCGGGACAGAGTTTCTCAAGCAGTACTTC.

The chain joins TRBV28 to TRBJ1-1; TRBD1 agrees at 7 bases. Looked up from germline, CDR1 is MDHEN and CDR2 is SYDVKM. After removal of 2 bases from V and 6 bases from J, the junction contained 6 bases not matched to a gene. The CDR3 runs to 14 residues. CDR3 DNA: TGTGCCAGCAGTTTAAGGGGGCGCGGTGCTGAAGCTTTCTTT. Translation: CASSLRGRGAEAFF.

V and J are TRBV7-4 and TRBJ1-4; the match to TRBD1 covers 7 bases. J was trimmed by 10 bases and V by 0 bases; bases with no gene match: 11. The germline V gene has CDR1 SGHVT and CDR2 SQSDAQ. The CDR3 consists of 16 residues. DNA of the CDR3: TGTGCCAGCAGCTTAGCGCTAAGAGGGGGCTGGGGAAAACTGTTTTTT. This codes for CASSLALRGGWGKLFF.

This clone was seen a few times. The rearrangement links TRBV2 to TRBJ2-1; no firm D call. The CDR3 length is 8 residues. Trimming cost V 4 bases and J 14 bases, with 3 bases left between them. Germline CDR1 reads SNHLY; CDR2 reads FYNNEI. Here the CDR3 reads CASSGEFF. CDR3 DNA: TGTGCCAGCAGTGGAGAGTTCTTC.

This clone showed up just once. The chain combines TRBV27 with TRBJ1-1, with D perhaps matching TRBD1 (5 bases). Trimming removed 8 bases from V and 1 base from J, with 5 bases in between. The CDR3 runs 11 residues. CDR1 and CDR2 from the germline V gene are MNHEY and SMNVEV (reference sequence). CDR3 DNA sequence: TGTGCCAGCGGGGGGAACACTGAAGCTTTCTTT. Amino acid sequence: CASGGNTEAFF.

For the CDR3, the DNA is TGTGCCAGCAGCCCCCGACTAGGGAGTCTAGATACGCAGTATTTT. This sequence encodes CASSPRLGSLDTQYF. The rearrangement joins TRBV7-9 to TRBJ2-3, with D possibly matching TRBD2 (6 bases). Trimming took 5 bases from V and 5 from J, leaving 17 bases between them. CDR3 length: 15 residues. Per the germline V gene, CDR1 is SEHNR and CDR2 is FQNEAQ (reference sequence).

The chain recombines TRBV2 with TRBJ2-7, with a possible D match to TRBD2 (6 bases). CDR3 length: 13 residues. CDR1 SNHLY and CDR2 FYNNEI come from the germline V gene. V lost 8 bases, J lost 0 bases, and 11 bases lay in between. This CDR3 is CASEGGDSYEQYF. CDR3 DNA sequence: TGTGCCAGCGAAGGCGGGGACTCCTACGAGCAGTACTTC.

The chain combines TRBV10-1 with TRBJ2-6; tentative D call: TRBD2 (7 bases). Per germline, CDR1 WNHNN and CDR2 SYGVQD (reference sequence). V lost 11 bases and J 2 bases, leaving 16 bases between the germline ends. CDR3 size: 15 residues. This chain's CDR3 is CARGGPKAGANVLTF. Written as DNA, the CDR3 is TGCGCCCGCGGGGGCCCAAAGGCTGGGGCCAACGTCCTGACTTTC.

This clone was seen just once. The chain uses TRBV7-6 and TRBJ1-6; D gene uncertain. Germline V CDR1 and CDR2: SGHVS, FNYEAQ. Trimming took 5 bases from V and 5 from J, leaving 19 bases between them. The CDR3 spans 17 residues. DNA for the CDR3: TGTGCCAGCAGCCCTGGCATCCGGACGGTAGATAATTCACCCCTCCACTTT. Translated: CASSPGIRTVDNSPLHF.

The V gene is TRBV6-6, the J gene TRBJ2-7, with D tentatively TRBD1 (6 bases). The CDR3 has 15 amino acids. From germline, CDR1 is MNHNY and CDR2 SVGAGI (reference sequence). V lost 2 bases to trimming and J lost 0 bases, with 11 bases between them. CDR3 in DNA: TGTGCCAGCAGTTACACGTTAGGGGGCTCCTACGAGCAGTACTTC. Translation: CASSYTLGGSYEQYF.

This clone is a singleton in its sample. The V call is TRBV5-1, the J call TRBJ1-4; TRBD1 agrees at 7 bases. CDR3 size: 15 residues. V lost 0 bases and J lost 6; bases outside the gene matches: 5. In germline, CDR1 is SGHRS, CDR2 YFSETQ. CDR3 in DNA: TGCGCCAGCAGCTTGGCGACAGGGCCTTATGAAAAACTGTTTTTT. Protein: CASSLATGPYEKLFF.

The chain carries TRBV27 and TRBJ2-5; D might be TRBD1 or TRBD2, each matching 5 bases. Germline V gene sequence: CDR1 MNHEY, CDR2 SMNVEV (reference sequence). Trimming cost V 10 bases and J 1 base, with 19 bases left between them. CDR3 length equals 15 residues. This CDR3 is CANEGVGEPQETQYF. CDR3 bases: TGTGCCAACGAGGGAGTAGGGGAGCCCCAAGAGACCCAGTACTTC.

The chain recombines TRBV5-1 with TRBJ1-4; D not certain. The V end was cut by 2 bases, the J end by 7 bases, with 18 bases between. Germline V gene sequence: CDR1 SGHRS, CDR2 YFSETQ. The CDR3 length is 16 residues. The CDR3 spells CASSFSLRAEGEKLFF. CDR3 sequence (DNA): TGCGCCAGCAGCTTCTCCCTAAGGGCTGAAGGTGAAAAACTGTTTTTT.

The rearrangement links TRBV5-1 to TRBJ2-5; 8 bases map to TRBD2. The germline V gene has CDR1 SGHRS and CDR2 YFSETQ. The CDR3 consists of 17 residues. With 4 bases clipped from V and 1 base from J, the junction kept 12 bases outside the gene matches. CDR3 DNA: TGCGCCAGCAGCCCGGCAGTGACTAGCGACCTCCAAGAGACCCAGTACTTC. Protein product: CASSPAVTSDLQETQYF.

CDR3 bases: TGCGCCAGCAGCCAATCGGGACAGGGCGTCACTGAAGCTTTCTTT. It is translated as CASSQSGQGVTEAFF. The chain combines TRBV4-3 with TRBJ1-1, with 9 bases lining up with TRBD1. The junction had 5 bases not matched to a gene; V was cut back by 2 bases and J by 4 bases. CDR1 is LGHNA, CDR2 YSLEER, per germline. This CDR3 comprises 15 residues.

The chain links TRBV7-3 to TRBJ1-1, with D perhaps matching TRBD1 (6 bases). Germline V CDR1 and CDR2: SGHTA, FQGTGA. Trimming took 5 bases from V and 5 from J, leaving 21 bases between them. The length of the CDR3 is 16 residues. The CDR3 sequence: CASSPPFLGAGTEAFF. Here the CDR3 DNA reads TGTGCCAGCAGCCCCCCTTTCCTGGGGGCGGGGACTGAAGCTTTCTTT.

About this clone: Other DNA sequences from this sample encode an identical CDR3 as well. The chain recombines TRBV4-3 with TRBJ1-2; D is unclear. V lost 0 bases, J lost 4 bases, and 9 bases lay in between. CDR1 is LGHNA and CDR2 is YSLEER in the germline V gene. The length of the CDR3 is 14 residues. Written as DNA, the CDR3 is TGCGCCAGCAGCCAAGATCGGGGTGGCTATGGCTACACCTTC. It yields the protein CASSQDRGGYGYTF.

CDR3 nucleotides: TGCGCCAGCAGCCAAAGGGGCTCGGGTCCGAACACTGAAGCTTTCTTT. It encodes CASSQRGSGPNTEAFF. The chain combines TRBV4-3 with TRBJ1-1; TRBD1 might be the D (5 bases). This CDR3 spans 16 amino acids. The V end was cut by 2 bases, the J end by 1 base, with 14 bases between. Germline lookup yields CDR1 LGHNA and CDR2 YSLEER.